This T cell receptor beta chain was retrieved from a study of blood T cell repertoires in COVID-19. The germline gives CDR1 SGHRS, CDR2 YFSETQ. The length of the CDR3 is 17 residues. Trimming took 3 bases from V and 0 from J, leaving 18 bases between them. Produced via immunoSEQ multiplex PCR; TCRdb's table is partial and in-frame only. In the table there are around 300,000 clones, about 91% of which are singletons. This TCR came from a woman younger than 45 with COVID-19, enrolled during active disease. The sequencing input was peripheral blood. This sequence joins TRBV5-1 and TRBJ1-1; no firm D call. The CDR3 coding sequence is TGCGCCAGCAGCTCCTGGAAGATCGAGGAGGTGAACACTGAAGCTTTCTTT. Amino acid sequence: CASSSWKIEEVNTEAFF.